This T cell receptor (beta chain) came from a study of shared clonotypes between healthy human individuals. Germline V gene data show CDR1 as SGHRS and CDR2 as YFSETQ. The length of the CDR3 is 15 residues. V lost 0 bases and J 4 bases, leaving 13 bases between the germline ends. Study-level points and caveats: Few donors restricted represented genetic and exposure-history diversity.

This clone was observed once. Its specificity is not known. Ten immunoSEQ deep assay plates were used by the authors to sequence unsorted PBMC DNA. The assay was immunoSEQ multiplex PCR, and TCRdb's table has in-frame clones only and misses some. The table records about 490,000 clones, over 65% of them present only once. Donors, healthy HIV-negative adults, lacked recent acute infections or vaccinations. Sequenced material: PBMCs. This receptor was identified in a woman aged 40 to 50 in good health. Some clones in this sample may be carry-over from other donors' samples. The V and J genes are TRBV5-1 and TRBJ1-1; TRBD1 is a possible D gene (6 bases). CDR3 loop: CASSLGDGGVTEAFF. The DNA of the CDR3 is TGCGCCAGCAGCTTGGGTGATGGGGGCGTCACTGAAGCTTTCTTT. Based on the CDR3 plus reference TRBV5-1 and TRBJ1-1, the full variable domain is KAGVTQTPRYLIKTRGQQVTLSCSPISGHRSVSWYQQTPGQGLQFLFEYFSETQRNKGNFPGRFSGRQFSNSRSEMNVSTLELGDSALYLCASSLGDGGVTEAFFGQGTRLTVV.